This T cell receptor (beta chain) was documented in a study of radiation and T cells in renal cell carcinoma (dated by TCRdb to between 2020 and 2021). Regarding the study in general: Samples came from a clinical trial, in which primary renal cell carcinomas received 15 Gy stereotactic body radiation therapy followed by nephrectomy 4 weeks later. A total of 50 to 60 samples underwent TCR beta sequencing, made up of about 26 tumors and about 27 peripheral blood samples. Across all 53 samples, 4,016,671 unique CDR3 nucleotide sequences, encoding about 3,000,000 unique CDR3 amino acid sequences, were identified. The full study reports these points: With a single-armed trial design, the study had no way to address how radiation dose or scheduling affects the TCR repertoire. Top tumor clonotypes rose in blood from baseline to 2 weeks post-radiation, then contracted by 4 weeks, suggesting transient expansion of tumor-resident clones. Tracking of blood repertoire dynamics stopped at about 4 weeks after treatment, with no follow-up past that point. Because no pretreatment tumor biopsies were available, whether clonotypes were present in the tumor at baseline could not be determined.

The immunoSEQ kit was used, according to the manufacturer's recommendations, to generate TCR beta libraries from genomic DNA. For library preparation, a first multiplex PCR was performed with proprietary primers, followed by a second PCR in which unique barcodes were added, and bead cleanups were performed after each round. A positive control reaction and a negative control reaction, both provided in the kit, were run with every batch of samples. The final libraries were assessed on an Agilent 4200 TapeStation D1000 ScreenTape, pooled by volume, and quantified by qPCR. Sequencing ran on an Illumina NextSeq500 with a MidOutput 150-cycle cartridge, using 156 Read1 and 15 Index1 cycles with kit custom primers. The pooled library was loaded at around 1 pM with an approximately 20% PhiX control spike-in. Processing in the source paper ran as follows. The vendor-processed data were analyzed in R, and a clonotype was defined as all T cells that share the same CDR3 nucleotide sequence. For clone abundance analyses, frequencies were normalized to the 10,000 most abundant clones per sample. Public T cell clones, averaging fewer than five per sample, were removed before analysis. Tumor-enriched and baseline blood-enriched clonotypes were defined by at least a 32-fold difference in abundance between compartments. A beta-binomial differential abundance model was applied to find clonotypes that expanded or contracted between blood time points. Tumor-blood repertoire similarity was measured with the Baroni-Urbani and Buser coefficient, and group comparisons used two-tailed Wilcoxon tests in R. Held by TCRdb, this immuneACCESS table contains in-frame sequences only and omits some clones. Under half of the omission traces to an unresolved V gene where checked; the cause of the rest is unknown. The DNA gave D and trimming, while V, J and clone size come from that table. The sample table shows fewer than 90,000 clones, and just over 85% are seen once. 20% to 25% of the sample lies in the top ten.

Interpreted using the paper, the time point label stands for: blood 2 weeks post-SBRT. This specimen's treatment or condition label, per the study, means: 15 Gy SBRT to primary tumor, nephrectomy 4 weeks later. To track tumor-enriched clonotypes, serial peripheral blood was sampled from radiation-treated patients at baseline and at 2 weeks and 4 weeks after SBRT. Every patient had renal cell carcinoma of clear cell pathology. Genomic DNA for TCR sequencing was prepared using the QIAamp DNA Blood Mini Kit (Qiagen). Samples were included in the analyses only if all quality control checks were passed. This clone has just one count. The clone's antigen remains unknown. Base qualities are missing; no much larger clone stands one base away. The clonotype was recovered from a woman between 45 and 65 years old with renal cell carcinoma. The source was blood, collected from a patient whose treatment included radiotherapy and nephrectomy.

The sequence in DNA is TGTGCCAGCAGCTCCCCAGCGGGAGAGACAGATACGCAGTATTTT. Translated, this gives CASSSPAGETDTQYF. The chain is made from TRBV6-6 and TRBJ2-3, with 8 junctional bases fitting TRBD2. CDR1 and CDR2 are read off the germline V gene (reference sequence) as MNHNY and SVGAGI. The CDR3 measures 15 amino acids from cysteine to phenylalanine. The read is trimmed to its CDR3 DNA, 45 bases read in frame from base 1. Clipping removes 6 bases from V and 3 bases from J, with 8 as the unmatched junction base count.